This entry is about one T cell receptor beta chain. At one of its ends the junction is not consistent with the germline gene, which may arise from a read error. The same CDR3 also results from other DNA sequences found in this sample. This sample was taken from a study of cytomegalovirus exposure and HLA in healthy donors. PCR involved 60 Vbeta and 13 Jbeta primers. Generated by immunoSEQ multiplex PCR, the TCRdb table keeps only in-frame clones and is missing some. Of approximately 150,000 clones in the sample, 75% to 85% are singletons; the top ten hold 13%. Germline V gives CDR1 SGHTA, CDR2 FQGTGA. The CDR3 totals 13 residues.

Sequenced input: PBMCs. The TCR was taken from a woman aged 45-65 years in good health and CMV-seronegative. This chain uses TRBV7-3 with TRBJ1-6, with 8 bases lining up with TRBD1. The CDR3 spells CASSPDRGSPLHF. The CDR3 DNA sequence: TGCGCCAGCAGCCCCGACAGGGGCTCACCCCTCCACTTT.